This T cell receptor (beta chain) was captured in a study of T cell responses to AZD1222 COVID-19 vaccine. General study findings and limits: Two AZD1222 doses significantly raised spike-specific TCR breadth and depth over controls. White British people made up most donors, females outnumbered males, and clonal diversity was possibly underestimated. There were vaccine-associated CD4 TCRs across spike, dominant at 160-218 and 743-854.

A word on this clone: The target antigen is unknown.

V lost 4 bases and J lost 5, with 18 bases in between. This CDR3 has 15 residues. Germline CDR1 LGHNA, CDR2 YNFKEQ. Sequencing used immunoSEQ multiplex PCR; TCRdb keeps in-frame clones, though not all of them. The repertoire consists of around 120,000 clones, with approximately 85% occurring once and the leading ten covering around 1.6%. The sequences come from peripheral blood, collected on day 0 of AZD1222 vaccination. This sequence originates from an adult in good health. The chain combines TRBV4-2 with TRBJ2-7, with D uncertain. The CDR3 coding sequence is TGTGCCAGCAGCCCCCCGGGCGGCCTGTTAAACGAGCAGTACTTC. Protein sequence: CASSPPGGLLNEQYF.